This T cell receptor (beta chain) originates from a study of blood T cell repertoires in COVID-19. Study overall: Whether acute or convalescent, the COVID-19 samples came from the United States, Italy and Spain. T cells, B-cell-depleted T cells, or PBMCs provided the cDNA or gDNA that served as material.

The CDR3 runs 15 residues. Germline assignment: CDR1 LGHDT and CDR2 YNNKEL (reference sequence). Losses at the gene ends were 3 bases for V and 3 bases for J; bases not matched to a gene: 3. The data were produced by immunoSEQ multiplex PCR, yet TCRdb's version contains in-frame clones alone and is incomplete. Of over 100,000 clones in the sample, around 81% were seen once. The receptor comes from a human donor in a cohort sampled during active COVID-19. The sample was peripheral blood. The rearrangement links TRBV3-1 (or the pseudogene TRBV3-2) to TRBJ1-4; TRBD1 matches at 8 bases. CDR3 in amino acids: CASSQATGANEKLFF. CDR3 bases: TGTGCCAGCAGCCAGGCGACAGGGGCTAATGAAAAACTGTTTTTT.